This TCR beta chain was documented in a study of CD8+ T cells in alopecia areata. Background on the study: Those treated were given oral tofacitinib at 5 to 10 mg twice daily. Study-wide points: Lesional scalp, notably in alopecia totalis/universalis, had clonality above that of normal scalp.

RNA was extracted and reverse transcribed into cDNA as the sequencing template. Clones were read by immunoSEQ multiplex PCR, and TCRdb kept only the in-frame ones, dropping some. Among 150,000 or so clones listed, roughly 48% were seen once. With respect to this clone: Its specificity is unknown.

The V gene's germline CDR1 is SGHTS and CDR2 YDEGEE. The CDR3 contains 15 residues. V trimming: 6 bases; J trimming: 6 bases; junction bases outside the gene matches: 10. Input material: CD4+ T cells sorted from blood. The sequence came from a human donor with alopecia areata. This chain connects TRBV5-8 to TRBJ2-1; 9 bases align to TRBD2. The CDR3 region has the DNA TGTGCCAGCAACCTTCCGGCGGGAGGGCCCAATGAGCAGTTCTTC. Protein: CASNLPAGGPNEQFF.